These 8 T cell receptor beta chains share one sample of origin, sequenced in a study of Graves' ophthalmopathy and Graves' hyperthyroidism. RNA transcripts were the template, and TCR beta CDR3 regions were amplified from them. HTBI primers primed a first-round RT-PCR, and a second-round multiplex PCR followed. Each CDR3 protein is one row after TCRdb ran MiXCR on the multiplex PCR reads. The repertoire holds hundreds of thousands of distinct CDR3 sequences, with about 24% as singletons. Material for sequencing was peripheral blood. The origin of the receptors is a woman younger than 30 with stable Graves' hyperthyroidism. Some clones in this sample may be carry-over from other donors' samples.

To note about this clonotype: This may arise from a read error, as a much more abundant clone is one base away. The chain combines TRBV29-1 with TRBJ1-1; tentatively, D is TRBD1 (5 bases). The CDR3 sequence is 13 residues long. From germline, CDR1 is SQVTM and CDR2 ANQGSEA. The CDR3 reads CSPGTILDTESFF. For the CDR3, the DNA is TGCAGCCCCGGCACCATTTTGGACACTGAATCTTTCTTT.

This clonotype was seen at least ten times. The chain combines TRBV12-3 or TRBV12-4 with TRBJ1-6, with 8 bases that match TRBD1. This CDR3 comprises 14 residues. Germline trimming cut 5 bases from V and 7 bases from J; bases unmatched to any gene: 4. The CDR3 sequence is CASSKDRANSPLHF. The CDR3 DNA follows: TGTGCCAGCAGTAAGGACAGGGCAAATTCACCCCTCCACTTT.

Many counts were recorded for this clonotype. The chain has TRBV28 and TRBJ2-5; 7 nucleotides align to TRBD1. Per germline, CDR1 MDHEN and CDR2 SYDVKM. CDR3 length: 13 amino acids. V was pared by 7 bases and J by 7 bases, with 9 bases of the junction left unmatched. The CDR3 sequence is CASIVGGSGTQYF. CDR3 sequence (DNA): TGTGCCAGCATCGTAGGGGGCTCGGGGACCCAGTACTTC. The full variable domain, in which reference TRBV28 and TRBJ2-5 provide the parts outside the CDR3, is DVKVTQSSRYLVKRTGEKVFLECVQDMDHENMFWYRQDPGLGLRLIYFSYDVKMKEKGDIPEGYSVSREKKERFSLILESASTNQTSMYLCASIVGGSGTQYFGPGTRLLVL.

This clonotype was detected a few times. V usage is TRBV13 and J usage is TRBJ2-7; D is ambiguous. The CDR3 is 13 residues long. The V and J ends lost 4 bases and 6 bases respectively, with 13 bases between them. Germline CDR1 PRHDT, CDR2 FYEKMQ (reference sequence). The CDR3 nucleotides are TGTGCCAGCAGCTCTGCTGGCCAAGGCGAGCAGTACTTC. Amino acids: CASSSAGQGEQYF.

The chain joins TRBV27 to TRBJ2-5; D possibly corresponds to TRBD1 (5 bases). V gave up 7 bases and J gave up 5 bases, with 23 bases separating them. The germline V gene encodes CDR1 MNHEY and CDR2 SMNVEV (reference sequence). This CDR3 comprises 16 residues. DNA for the CDR3: TGTGCCAGCAAAATCGCGGCAGGGAACCTCCGGGAGACCCAGTACTTC. Residues: CASKIAAGNLRETQYF.

This clonotype was seen repeatedly, ten times or more. The rearrangement joins TRBV20-1 to TRBJ1-1; TRBD1 might be the D (5 bases). Germline V gene sequence: CDR1 DFQATT, CDR2 SNEGSKA (reference sequence). Trimming pared 3 bases from V and 6 bases from J, leaving 20 bases between. This CDR3 region has 15 residues. Written as DNA, the CDR3 is TGCAGTGCTAGGGGGGGGAGCGCGCCCAGCGCTGAAGCTTTCTTT. This sequence encodes CSARGGSAPSAEAFF.

The J gene is TRBJ1-1, the V gene TRBV6-1; D not resolved. The V gene lost 8 bases and the J gene lost 4 bases, with 14 bases spanning the gap. The CDR3 extends over 13 amino acids. Per germline, CDR1 MNHNS and CDR2 SASEGT. The CDR3 nucleotides are TGTGCCAGCCGAAGGTGGGTGACCACTGAAGCTTTCTTT. Its protein is CASRRWVTTEAFF.

This clonotype showed up many times. The V call is TRBV20-1, the J call TRBJ2-7; a possible D gene is TRBD1 (6 bases). The germline V gene encodes CDR1 DFQATT and CDR2 SNEGSKA (reference sequence). The CDR3 is 13 amino acids. V dropped 4 bases and J dropped 5 bases, with 15 bases sitting between them. The DNA for the CDR3 is TGCAGTGCTACCGACAACAGGGTCCACGAGCAGTACTTC. Residues: CSATDNRVHEQYF.